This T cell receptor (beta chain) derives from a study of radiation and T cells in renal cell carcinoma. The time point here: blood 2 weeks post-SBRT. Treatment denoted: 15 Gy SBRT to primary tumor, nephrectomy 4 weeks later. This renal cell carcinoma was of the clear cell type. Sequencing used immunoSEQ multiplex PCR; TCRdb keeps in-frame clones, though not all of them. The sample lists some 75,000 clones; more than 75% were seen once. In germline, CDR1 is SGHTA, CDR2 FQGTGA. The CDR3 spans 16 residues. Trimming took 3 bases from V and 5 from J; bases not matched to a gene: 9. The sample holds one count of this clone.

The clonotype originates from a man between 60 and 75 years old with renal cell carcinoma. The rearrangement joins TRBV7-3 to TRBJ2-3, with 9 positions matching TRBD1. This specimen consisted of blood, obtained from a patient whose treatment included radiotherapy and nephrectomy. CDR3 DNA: TGTGCCAGCAGCTTTCCCGGGACAGGGTCTAAAGATACGCAGTATTTT. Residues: CASSFPGTGSKDTQYF.